The 14 T cell receptor beta chains reported below all come from one sample, sequenced in a study of molecular identifiers for immune sequencing clone quantification. TCRdb recomputed calls from the PCR reads with MiXCR, one row per CDR3 protein. The table shows about 640,000 distinct CDR3 sequences, with nearly 20% occurring only once. Source material: naive CD8+ T cells from blood, with Jurkat cell RNA spiked in. Subset given: FACS-sorted CD8+CD4-CCR7+CD45RA+ naive T cells. These receptor sequences come from a human donor in good health. Some libraries in this study had Jurkat cell RNA spiked in.

This clonotype was recorded at least ten times. The chain couples TRBV9 to TRBJ2-3, with TRBD1 matching over 8 bases. V lost 1 base to trimming and J lost 0 bases; unmatched junction nucleotides: 7. The CDR3 runs to 17 residues. The germline V gene has CDR1 SGDLS and CDR2 YYNGEE. The CDR3 spells CASSVWGTGTSTDTQYF. The CDR3 DNA reads as TGTGCCAGCAGCGTATGGGGGACAGGCACTAGCACAGATACGCAGTATTTT.

In this sample, this clonotype turned up many times. The V gene is TRBV6-5, the J gene TRBJ1-1; D is possibly TRBD1 (6 bases). In germline, CDR1 is MNHEY, CDR2 SVGAGI. This CDR3 contains 16 residues. V was clipped by 0 bases and J by 1 base, with 12 bases between them. The CDR3: CASSYSSGAGNTEAFF. In nucleotides, the CDR3 is TGTGCCAGCAGTTACTCTTCGGGGGCGGGGAACACTGAAGCTTTCTTT.

This clonotype appeared many times. J is TRBJ2-3 and V is TRBV12-3 or TRBV12-4; 15 bases are shared with TRBD2. V was pared by 7 bases and J by 11 bases, with 19 bases of the junction left unmatched. The CDR3 contains 18 residues. CDR3 amino acids: CASTPLGGLAGGIPLQYF. The CDR3 DNA sequence: TGTGCCAGCACCCCCCTAGGCGGACTAGCGGGGGGGATTCCGCTGCAGTATTTT.

This clonotype appeared many times. The CDR3: CASSSRTSGSRDTQYF. CDR3 DNA sequence: TGTGCCAGCAGTTCCCGGACTAGCGGGAGCCGGGATACGCAGTATTTT. The chain combines TRBV6-5 with TRBJ2-3, with TRBD2 identical over 13 bases. The CDR3 consists of 16 residues. Germline V gives CDR1 MNHEY, CDR2 SVGAGI. After removal of 4 bases from V and 6 bases from J, the junction contained 7 bases not matched to a gene.

As regards this clonotype: A clone one base away is much larger, so this may be a read error. This chain joins TRBV7-9 and TRBJ1-5, with a possible D match to TRBD1 (5 bases). The ends were cut back, 5 bases at V and 0 bases at J, with 11 bases in the middle. The CDR3 loop spans 15 amino acids. Germline CDR1 SEHNR, CDR2 FQNEAQ (reference sequence). The CDR3 loop is CASSGAGHSNQPQHF. The CDR3 DNA follows: TGTGCCAGCAGCGGGGCGGGCCATAGCAATCAGCCCCAGCATTTT.

This clonotype was observed many times. Germline is not matched at one junction end, which may reflect a read error. The chain recombines TRBV4-1 with TRBJ2-1, with D unclear. CDR1 and CDR2 (germline): MGHRA, YSYEKL. CDR3 length equals 15 residues. CDR3 protein: CASSPRTGSYNEQFF. The DNA for the CDR3 is TGTGCCAGCAGCCCAAGGACGGGTTCTTACAATGAGCAGTTCTTC.

Worth noting for this clonotype: The junction shows a germline mismatch at one end, possibly a read error. The chain joins TRBV20-1 to TRBJ2-5; a possible D gene is TRBD2 (5 bases). Germline V gene sequence: CDR1 DFQATT, CDR2 SNEGSKA (reference sequence). The CDR3 spans 13 residues. The CDR3 protein is CSARAPTWETRYF. In DNA, the CDR3 is TGCAGTGCTAGAGCCCCTACCTGGGAGACCCGGTACTTC.

Note on this clonotype: A much larger clone differs by one base, so this may be a read error. The V gene is TRBV2, the J gene TRBJ2-7; the match to TRBD2 covers 10 bases. CDR3 length: 17 residues. After removal of 3 bases from V and 2 bases from J, the junction contained 10 bases not matched to a gene. Germline CDR1 reads SNHLY; CDR2 reads FYNNEI. CDR3 in amino acids: CASSDPTTSGAPYEQYF. As DNA, the CDR3 is TGTGCCAGCAGTGATCCCACAACTAGCGGGGCCCCCTACGAGCAGTACTTC.

This rearrangement joins TRBV6-5 to TRBJ1-3; perhaps TRBD1 as D (5 bases). Trimming left V 4 bases short and J 0 bases short, with 16 bases between. The CDR3 is 17 residues long. Germline V gene lookup returns CDR1 MNHEY and CDR2 SVGAGI. CDR3: CASSFSGLESSGNTIYF. CDR3 nucleotides: TGTGCCAGCAGTTTCTCGGGACTTGAAAGCTCTGGAAACACCATATATTTT.

This clonotype was observed many times. The chain joins TRBV25-1 to TRBJ1-3, with a tentative D call TRBD1 (5 bases). CDR3 length equals 18 residues. V lost 1 base and J 0 bases, leaving 16 bases between the germline ends. The germline V gene encodes CDR1 MGHDK and CDR2 SYGVNS. The CDR3, as DNA: TGTGCCAGCAGTGAATTATTGTTGGGGCCGACCTCTGGAAACACCATATATTTT. Protein product: CASSELLLGPTSGNTIYF.

The table lists this clonotype with a few counts. The chain uses TRBV23-1 and TRBJ2-3; D is perhaps TRBD1 or TRBD2 (5 bases each). TRBV23-1 is marked as an open reading frame, function uncertain. V was trimmed by 0 bases and J by 3 bases, leaving 16 bases between them. CDR3 size: 17 residues. The CDR3 reads CASSQSPMGVRTDTQYF. CDR3 nucleotides: TGCGCCAGCAGTCAATCCCCCATGGGGGTTAGGACAGATACGCAGTATTTT.

This clonotype was detected many times. The chain has TRBV18 and TRBJ2-3, with 9 bases lining up with TRBD2. Losses at the gene ends were 3 bases for V and 4 bases for J; bases not matched to a gene: 8. Germline assignment: CDR1 KGHSH and CDR2 LQKENI. The CDR3 loop spans 16 amino acids. CDR3 nucleotides: TGTGCCAGCTCACCCCTTAGCGGGGGTGTCTCAGATACGCAGTATTTT. Encoded protein: CASSPLSGGVSDTQYF.

This clonotype was counted at least ten times. This rearrangement joins TRBV12-3 or TRBV12-4 to TRBJ2-2, with D hard to call. V lost 6 bases and J lost 3, with 14 bases in between. The CDR3 extends over 15 amino acids. In DNA form, the CDR3 reads TGTGCCAGCAGCCCTGACTCTCCGTACACCGGGGAGCTGTTTTTT. It is translated as CASSPDSPYTGELFF.

In this sample, this clonotype turned up many times. The chain couples TRBV7-9 to TRBJ2-2, with D perhaps TRBD1 (6 bases). There are 15 residues in the CDR3. Per the germline V gene, CDR1 is SEHNR and CDR2 is FQNEAQ (reference sequence). V lost 5 bases to trimming and J lost 2 bases, with 12 bases between them. For the CDR3, the DNA is TGTGCCAGCAGCAAATCCGGGACAAACACCGGGGAGCTGTTTTTT. This encodes CASSKSGTNTGELFF.